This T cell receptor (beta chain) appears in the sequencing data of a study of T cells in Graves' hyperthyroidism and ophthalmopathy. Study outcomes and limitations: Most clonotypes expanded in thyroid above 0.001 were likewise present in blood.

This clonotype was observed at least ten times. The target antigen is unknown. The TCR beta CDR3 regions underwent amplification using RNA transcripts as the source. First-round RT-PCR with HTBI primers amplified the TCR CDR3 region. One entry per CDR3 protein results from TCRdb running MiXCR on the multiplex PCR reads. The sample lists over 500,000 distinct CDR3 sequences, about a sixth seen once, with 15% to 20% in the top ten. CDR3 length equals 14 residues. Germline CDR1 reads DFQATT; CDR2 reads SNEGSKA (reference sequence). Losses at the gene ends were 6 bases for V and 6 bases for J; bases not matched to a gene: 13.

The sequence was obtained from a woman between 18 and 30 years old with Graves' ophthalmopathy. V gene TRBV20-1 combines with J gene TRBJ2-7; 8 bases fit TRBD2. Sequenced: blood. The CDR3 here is CSAQSGTRKGEQYF. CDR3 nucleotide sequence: TGCAGTGCACAATCCGGGACTAGAAAGGGCGAGCAGTACTTC.